This entry describes one T cell receptor (beta chain). The data were taken from a study of blood T cell repertoires in COVID-19. Turning to the study itself: COVID-19 samples collected from the United States, Italy and Spain covered acute and convalescent phases. T cells, B-cell-depleted T cells, or PBMCs supplied cDNA or gDNA.

The study assigned cohorts using participant-reported clinical history. Germline values: CDR1 MDHEN, CDR2 SYDVKM. The CDR3 extends over 13 amino acids. V gave up 2 bases and J gave up 4 bases, with 8 bases separating them. The data were produced by immunoSEQ multiplex PCR, yet TCRdb's version contains in-frame clones alone and is incomplete. The sample yields about 160,000 clones, around four fifths seen once. V and J are TRBV28 and TRBJ2-5; a weak D match, TRBD2 (5 bases). The TCR originated in a woman aged 45-65 years who had recovered from COVID-19. The sample comprised PBMCs or T cells enriched from blood (not recorded which). CDR3 sequence: CASSLPGSETQYF. As DNA, the CDR3 is TGTGCCAGCAGTTTACCGGGGTCAGAGACCCAGTACTTC.